This TCR beta chain was documented in a study of CD8 T cells in Susac syndrome. RNA was extracted with the RNeasy kit, and a quantity of 0.5 to 1 ug was reverse transcribed using random hexamers. TCRdb reprocessed the immunoSEQ multiplex PCR reads with MiXCR, giving one entry per CDR3 protein. The sample records 160,000 or so distinct CDR3 sequences, around 95% being singletons. Per germline, CDR1 SGHAT and CDR2 FQDESV (reference sequence). The CDR3 covers 15 residues. V was clipped by 5 bases and J by 4 bases; unmatched bases: 5. This clonotype originated in a human donor with multiple sclerosis. Sequencing was done on a sample of CD8+ T cells from PBMCs. The rearrangement uses TRBV11-1 and TRBJ2-1; 10 positions agree with TRBD2. Written as DNA, the CDR3 is TGTGCCAGCAGCGCCACTAGCGGGGAATACAATGAGCAGTTCTTC. Protein sequence: CASSATSGEYNEQFF.